This TCR beta chain comes out of a study of Tregs in tolerant kidney transplant recipients. Measured with immunoSEQ multiplex PCR; TCRdb has only the in-frame clones, and not every one. The sample contains 45,000 to 55,000 clones, approximately 91% of which appear only once. Related graft donors supplied nonmyeloablative bone marrow transplants, and mixed chimerism was transient. Concerning this clone itself: The antigen is unknown.

Germline-derived CDR1 and CDR2 are SGDLS and YYNGEE. The CDR3 is 14 amino acids. V was cut by 3 bases and J by 5 bases, with 11 bases left in between. Study findings and constraints: Findings come from small patient numbers and require larger validation.

The chain uses TRBV9 and TRBJ1-4, with TRBD1 as a possible D gene (5 bases). The TCR originated in a human patient who received a combined kidney and bone marrow transplant. Some T cells may be graft donor cells. The source material was CD8+ T cells from blood (PBMCs), sampled 24 months after the transplant. The CDR3 loop reads CASSAAGGNEKLFF. In DNA form, the CDR3 reads TGTGCCAGCAGCGCGGCGGGGGGAAATGAAAAACTGTTTTTT.